This T cell receptor (beta chain) was identified during a study of blood T cell repertoires in COVID-19. Whole-study context: Spain, Italy and the United States supplied samples that represented acute and convalescent COVID-19. In each case, the material was cDNA or gDNA derived from T cells, B-cell-depleted T cells, or PBMCs.

Per germline, CDR1 LNHDA and CDR2 SQIVND (reference sequence). There are 15 residues in the CDR3. Between the trimmed V and J ends, which lost 7 bases and 5 bases, there was a span of 20 bases. In the original analysis: Amplifying reference gene primers gave estimates of nucleated cell counts. The protocol was immunoSEQ multiplex PCR, while the TCRdb copy is restricted to in-frame clones and leaves out a portion. The D gene and trimming were derived from the DNA, and the V and J assignments and clone size from that table. Of roughly 150,000 clones listed, around 92% are singletons. The sequencing sample was made of peripheral blood. The sequence was collected from a man between 60 and 75 years old with acute or convalescent COVID-19. The chain joins TRBV19 to TRBJ2-5; D possibly corresponds to TRBD2 (6 bases). DNA of the CDR3: TGTGCCAGTACCCCCTCCGGGGGTCAAGGGGAGACCCAGTACTTC. It is translated as CASTPSGGQGETQYF.